The subject of this entry is one TCR beta chain. Its antigen is unknown. Here immunoSEQ multiplex PCR was the method, and the copy in TCRdb shows in-frame clones only, minus some. This table has tens of thousands of clones, roughly 83% appearing once. J gave up 4 bases and V 3 bases, and 9 bases lay outside the gene matches. Per the germline V gene, CDR1 is MNHNY and CDR2 is SVGAGI (reference sequence). This CDR3 is built from 16 residues. The record originates from a study of radiotherapy plus CTLA-4 blockade in lung cancer. About the study: Objective responses were seen in about a sixth of patients, disease control in around 30%.

Study-wide results and caveats: Strongest reported response predictors: early blood clone changes and post-radiation interferon-beta. TCR clones from tumors expanded in blood after radiotherapy plus ipilimumab.

The clonotype comes from a human donor with non-small cell lung cancer who had a complete response to radiotherapy plus ipilimumab. Sample: peripheral blood, taken from a patient treated with radiotherapy plus ipilimumab. The V and J genes are TRBV6-6 and TRBJ2-1; the match to TRBD1 covers 7 bases. The CDR3 spells CASSYSTGTVYNEQFF. Written as DNA, the CDR3 is TGTGCCAGCAGTTATAGCACGGGGACAGTTTACAATGAGCAGTTCTTC.